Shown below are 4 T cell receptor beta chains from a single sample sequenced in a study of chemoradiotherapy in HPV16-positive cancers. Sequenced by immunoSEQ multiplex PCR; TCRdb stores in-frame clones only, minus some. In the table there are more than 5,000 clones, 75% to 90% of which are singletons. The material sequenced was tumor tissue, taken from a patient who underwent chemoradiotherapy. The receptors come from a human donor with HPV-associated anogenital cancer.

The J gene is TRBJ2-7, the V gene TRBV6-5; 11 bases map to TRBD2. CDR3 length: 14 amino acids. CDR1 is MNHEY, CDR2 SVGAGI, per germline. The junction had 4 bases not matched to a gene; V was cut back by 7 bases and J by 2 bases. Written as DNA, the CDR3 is TGTGCCAGCATCAAGACTAGCGGGGCCTACGAGCAGTACTTC. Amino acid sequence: CASIKTSGAYEQYF.

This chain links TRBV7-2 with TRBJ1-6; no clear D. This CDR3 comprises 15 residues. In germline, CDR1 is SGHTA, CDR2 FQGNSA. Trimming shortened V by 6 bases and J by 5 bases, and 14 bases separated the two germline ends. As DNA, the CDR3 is TGTGCCAGCAGTCCCCTTAGGACCCATAATTCACCCCTCCACTTT. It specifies CASSPLRTHNSPLHF. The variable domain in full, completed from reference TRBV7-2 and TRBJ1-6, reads GAGVSQSPSNKVTEKGKDVELRCDPISGHTALYWYRQSLGQGLEFLIYFQGNSAPDKSGLPSDRFSAERTGGSVSTLTIQRTQQEDSAVYLCASSPLRTHNSPLHFGNGTRLTVT.

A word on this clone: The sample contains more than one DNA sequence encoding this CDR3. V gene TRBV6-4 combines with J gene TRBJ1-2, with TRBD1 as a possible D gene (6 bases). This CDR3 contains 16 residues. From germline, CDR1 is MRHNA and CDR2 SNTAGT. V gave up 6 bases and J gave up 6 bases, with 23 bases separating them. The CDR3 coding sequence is TGTGCCAGCAGCGATACTCCGCAGGGGTTTTTTGATGGCTACACCTTC. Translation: CASSDTPQGFFDGYTF.

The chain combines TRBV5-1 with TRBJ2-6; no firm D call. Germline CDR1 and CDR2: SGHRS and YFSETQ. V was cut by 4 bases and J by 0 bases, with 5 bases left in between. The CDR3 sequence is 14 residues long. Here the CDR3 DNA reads TGCGCCAGCAGCCTGATCTCTGGGGCCAACGTCCTGACTTTC. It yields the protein CASSLISGANVLTF.